This T cell receptor (beta chain) was identified during a study of cytomegalovirus exposure and HLA in healthy donors. Study-wide results and caveats: Later on, a genetic analysis was performed. It linked a missense variant in DCLRE1C with V- and J-gene trimming of TCR beta. An Asian-associated ancestry cluster reportedly showed fewer N-insertions than the roughly 670-donor mean in a later analysis.

The CDR3 contains 16 residues when both ends are counted. This clone was counted between two and nine times. Its cognate antigen is unknown. The DNA is omitted, as the CDR3 cannot be located on it reliably, and the CDR3 follows TCRdb's listing. PCR amplification relied on 60 Vbeta primers (plus 13 Jbeta primers). The table came from immunoSEQ multiplex PCR; TCRdb's copy has only in-frame clones and leaves some out. The sample contains 80,000 or so clones, 74% of which appear only once. The chain couples TRBV1 to TRBJ2-1; the listed D gene, TRBD2, was not tested against the DNA. TRBV1 is recorded as a pseudogene. The clonotype was recovered from a man aged 25-40 years in good health and CMV-seropositive. The specimen sequenced was PBMCs. This CDR3 reads CTSSQVGGGSYNEQFF.